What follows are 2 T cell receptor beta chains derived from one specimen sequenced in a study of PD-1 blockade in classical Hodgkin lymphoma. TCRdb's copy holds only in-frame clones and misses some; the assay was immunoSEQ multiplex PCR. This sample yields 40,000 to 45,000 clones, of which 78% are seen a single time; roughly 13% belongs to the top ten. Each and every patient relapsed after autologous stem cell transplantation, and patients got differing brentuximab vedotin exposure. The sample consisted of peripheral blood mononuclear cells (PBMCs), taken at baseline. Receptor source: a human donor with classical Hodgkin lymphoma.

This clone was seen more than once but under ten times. DNA of the CDR3: TGTGCCAGCAGCTTTGAAGCGGGACAGGGGTACACCGGGGAGCTGTTTTTT. Amino acids: CASSFEAGQGYTGELFF. This chain links TRBV7-9 with TRBJ2-2; 10 bases align to TRBD1. J lost 3 bases, V lost 3 bases, and 7 bases had no gene match. Germline CDR1 and CDR2: SEHNR and FQNEAQ (reference sequence). The CDR3 has 17 residues. The whole variable domain, remainder taken from reference TRBV7-9 and TRBJ2-2, is DTGVSQNPRHKITKRGQNVTFRCDPISEHNRLYWYRQTLGQGPEFLTYFQNEAQLEKSRLLSDRFSAERPKGSFSTLEIQRTEQGDSAMYLCASSFEAGQGYTGELFFGEGSRLTVL.

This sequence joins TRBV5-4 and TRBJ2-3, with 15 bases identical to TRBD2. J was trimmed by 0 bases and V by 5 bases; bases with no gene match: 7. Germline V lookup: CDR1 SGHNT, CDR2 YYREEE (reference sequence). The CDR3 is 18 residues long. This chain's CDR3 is CASRSGLAGGLSTDTQYF. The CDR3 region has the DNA TGTGCCAGCAGATCGGGACTAGCGGGGGGCCTTAGCACAGATACGCAGTATTTT.